Presented here are 3 T cell receptor beta chains from one specimen sequenced in a study of OX40 agonist ivuxolimab in advanced cancers. Data came from immunoSEQ multiplex PCR; TCRdb stores just in-frame clones and leaves some out. The data hold about 79,000 clones, with about nine tenths observed a single time. Sequenced here: CD4+ or CD8+ T cells sorted from blood, sampled in a trial of the OX40 agonist ivuxolimab. The receptors were gathered from an adult with an advanced solid tumor such as melanoma, head and neck, liver or kidney cancer.

The chain combines TRBV9 with TRBJ2-7, with 8 bases matching TRBD2. There are 15 residues in the CDR3. J gave up 3 bases and V 4 bases, and 9 bases lay outside the gene matches. The germline V gene encodes CDR1 SGDLS and CDR2 YYNGEE. The CDR3 sequence is CASSPLGLANYEQYF. The CDR3 DNA follows: TGTGCCAGCAGCCCCCTCGGACTAGCCAACTACGAGCAGTACTTC.

The chain links TRBV5-3 to TRBJ1-5; D is uncertain. TRBV5-3 is filed as an ORF, its function uncertain. This CDR3 is 16 amino acids long. V was cut by 0 bases and J by 3 bases, with 13 bases left in between. CDR3 DNA sequence: TGTGCCAGAAGCTTGGAGATCTGGGCAGCCAATCAGCCCCAGCATTTT. This gives the protein CARSLEIWAANQPQHF.

This clone was detected once. This chain joins TRBV6-6 and TRBJ1-4; D is ambiguous. CDR1 and CDR2 (germline): MNHNY, SVGAGI (reference sequence). The germline V and J ends were trimmed by 0 bases and 3 bases, with 8 bases remaining between them. This CDR3 comprises 15 residues. The CDR3 bases are TGTGCCAGCAGTTACTCGCCGGTAGCTAATGAAAAACTGTTTTTT. Amino acids: CASSYSPVANEKLFF.